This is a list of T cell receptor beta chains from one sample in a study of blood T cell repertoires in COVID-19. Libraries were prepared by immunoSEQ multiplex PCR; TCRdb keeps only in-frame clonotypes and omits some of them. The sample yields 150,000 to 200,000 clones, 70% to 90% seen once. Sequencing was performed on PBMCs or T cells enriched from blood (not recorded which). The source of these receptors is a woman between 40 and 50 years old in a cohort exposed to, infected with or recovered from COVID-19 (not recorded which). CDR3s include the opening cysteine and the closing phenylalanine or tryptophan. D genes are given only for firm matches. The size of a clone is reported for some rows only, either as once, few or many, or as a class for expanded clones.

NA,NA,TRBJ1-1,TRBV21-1,CASIQTDRNTEAFF,TGTGCCAGCATCCAAACTGACAGAAACACTGAAGCTTTCTTT
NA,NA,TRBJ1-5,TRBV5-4,CASSMRGWGGTEPQHF,TGTGCCAGCAGCATGAGGGGTTGGGGGGGGACGGAGCCCCAGCATTTT
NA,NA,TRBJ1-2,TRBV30,CAWRPTDRANYGYTF,TGTGCCTGGAGGCCTACCGACAGAGCTAACTATGGCTACACCTTC
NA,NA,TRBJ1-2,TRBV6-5,CASSPGRGYTF,TGTGCCAGCAGCCCCGGTCGTGGCTACACCTTC
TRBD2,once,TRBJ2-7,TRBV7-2,CASSLFSGHRSYEQYF,TGTGCCAGCAGCTTGTTTAGCGGGCACCGCTCCTACGAGCAGTACTTC
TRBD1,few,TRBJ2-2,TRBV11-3,CASSIRQGKTGELFF,TGTGCCAGCAGCATCCGACAGGGTAAAACCGGGGAGCTGTTTTTT
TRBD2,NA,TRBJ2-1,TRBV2,CASSERGTSGLNEQFF,TGTGCCAGCAGTGAACGGGGGACTAGCGGGTTGAATGAGCAGTTCTTC
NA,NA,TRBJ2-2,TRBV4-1,CASSQDQGTGELFF,TGCGCCAGCAGCCAAGATCAGGGCACCGGGGAGCTGTTTTTT
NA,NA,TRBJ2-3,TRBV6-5,CASISRTQYF,TGTGCCAGCATTAGCCGTACGCAGTATTTT
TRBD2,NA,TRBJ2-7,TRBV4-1,CASSQLADTRGDEQYF,TGCGCCAGCAGCCAACTAGCGGACACGCGAGGCGACGAGCAGTACTTC
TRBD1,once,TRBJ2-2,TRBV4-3,CASSQGQGVFTGELFF,TGCGCCAGCAGTCAGGGACAGGGGGTCTTCACCGGGGAGCTGTTTTTT
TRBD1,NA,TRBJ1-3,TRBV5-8,CASSVGTGPGNTIYF,TGTGCCAGCAGCGTTGGGACAGGGCCTGGAAACACCATATATTTT
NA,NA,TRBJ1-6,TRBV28,CASTIKGDNSPLHF,TGTGCCAGCACTATTAAGGGGGATAATTCACCCCTCCACTTT
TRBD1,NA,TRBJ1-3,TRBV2,CASRAGQGAYSGNTIYF,TGTGCCAGCAGGGCGGGACAGGGGGCTTACTCTGGAAACACCATATATTTT
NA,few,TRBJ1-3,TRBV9,CASSGQLSGNTIYF,TGTGCCAGCAGCGGACAGCTCTCTGGAAACACCATATATTTT
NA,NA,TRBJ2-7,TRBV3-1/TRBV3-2,CASSQDRRGFSYEQYF,TGTGCCAGCAGCCAAGATAGGAGGGGATTCTCCTACGAGCAGTACTTC
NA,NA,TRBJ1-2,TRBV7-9,CASFPMSGAQSHRVGYTF,TGTGCCAGCTTCCCGATGTCTGGGGCACAGTCGCACAGGGTCGGCTACACCTTC